This TCR beta chain was recorded in a study of T-cell reconstitution after alpha-beta-depleted transplantation in children. Comment on this clonotype: The antigen remains unidentified.

Unique molecular identifiers tagged the TCRbeta library. Each CDR3 protein is one row after TCRdb ran MiXCR on the PCR reads. The table lists roughly 120,000 distinct CDR3 sequences, approximately 22% of them singletons. Findings and limits, study-wide: Alpha-beta T cells about two months after transplant reportedly derived from several hundred expanded graft clones. Newly produced T cells mostly accounted for T-cell counts and diversity one year post-transplant. Some patients' high day-60 TCRbeta diversity was attributed to recipient cells surviving conditioning.

The V gene's germline CDR1 is SGHRS and CDR2 YFSETQ. CDR3 length equals 14 residues. Trimming took off 0 bases at V and 6 bases at J, with 13 bases between the two ends. This receptor was obtained from a male patient under 10 years old who had a stem cell transplant for chronic granulomatous disease, so the T cells may come from the graft donor. Sequenced here: PBMCs, mostly from graft donor cells, sampled 180 days after TCRalphabeta/CD19-depleted stem cell transplant. The chain links TRBV5-1 to TRBJ2-7, with TRBD1 as a possible D gene (6 bases). This CDR3 is CASSLGKQGAEQYF. CDR3 sequence (DNA): TGCGCCAGCAGCTTGGGGAAACAGGGCGCCGAGCAGTACTTC.